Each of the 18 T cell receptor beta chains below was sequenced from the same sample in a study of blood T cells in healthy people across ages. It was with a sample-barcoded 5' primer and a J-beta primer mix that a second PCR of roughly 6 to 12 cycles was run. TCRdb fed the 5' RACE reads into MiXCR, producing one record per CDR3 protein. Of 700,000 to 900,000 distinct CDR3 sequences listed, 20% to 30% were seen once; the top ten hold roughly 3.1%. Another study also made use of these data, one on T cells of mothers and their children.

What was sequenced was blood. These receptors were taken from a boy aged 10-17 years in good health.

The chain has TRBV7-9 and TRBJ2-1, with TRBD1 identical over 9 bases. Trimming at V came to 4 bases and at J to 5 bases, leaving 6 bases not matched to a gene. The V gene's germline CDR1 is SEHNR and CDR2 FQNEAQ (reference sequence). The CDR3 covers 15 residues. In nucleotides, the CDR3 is TGTGCCAGCAGCTCCCGGGACAGGGACCACAATGAGCAGTTCTTC. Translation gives CASSSRDRDHNEQFF.

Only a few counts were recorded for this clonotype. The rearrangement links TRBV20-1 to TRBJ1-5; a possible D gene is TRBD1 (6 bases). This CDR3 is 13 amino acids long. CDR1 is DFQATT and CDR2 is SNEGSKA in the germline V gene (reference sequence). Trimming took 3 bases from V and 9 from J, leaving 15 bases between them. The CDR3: CSASQTGSRPQHF. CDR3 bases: TGCAGTGCTAGCCAGACAGGTTCGCGGCCCCAGCATTTT.

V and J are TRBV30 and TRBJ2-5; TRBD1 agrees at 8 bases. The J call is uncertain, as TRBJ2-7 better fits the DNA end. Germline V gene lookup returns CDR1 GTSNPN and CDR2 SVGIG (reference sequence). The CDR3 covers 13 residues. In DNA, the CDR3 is TGTGCCTGTACGCAGGGGGCGCTAGACGAGCAGTACTTC. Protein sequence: CACTQGALDEQYF.

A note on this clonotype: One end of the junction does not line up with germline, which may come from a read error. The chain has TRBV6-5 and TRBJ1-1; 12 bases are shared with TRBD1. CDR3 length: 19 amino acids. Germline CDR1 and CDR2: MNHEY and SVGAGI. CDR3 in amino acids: CASRYSSGDRGLDVTEAFF. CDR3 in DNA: TGTGCCAGCAGGTACTCCTCCGGGGACAGGGGGCTCGATGTGACTGAAGCTTTCTTT.

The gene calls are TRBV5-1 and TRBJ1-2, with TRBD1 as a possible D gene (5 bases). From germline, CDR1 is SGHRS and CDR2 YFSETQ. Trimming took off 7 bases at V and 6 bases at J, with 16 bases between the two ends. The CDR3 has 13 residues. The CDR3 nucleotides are TGCGCCAGCCCACTGAGGGGACCCCATGGCTACACCTTC. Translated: CASPLRGPHGYTF.

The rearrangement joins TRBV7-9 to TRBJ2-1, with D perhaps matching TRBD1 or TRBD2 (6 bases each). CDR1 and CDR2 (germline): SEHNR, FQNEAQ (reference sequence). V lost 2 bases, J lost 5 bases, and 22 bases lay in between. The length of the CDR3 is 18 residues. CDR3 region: CASSLQGRNFPRDNEQFF. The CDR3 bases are TGTGCCAGCAGCTTACAGGGGAGGAATTTCCCTAGGGACAATGAGCAGTTCTTC.

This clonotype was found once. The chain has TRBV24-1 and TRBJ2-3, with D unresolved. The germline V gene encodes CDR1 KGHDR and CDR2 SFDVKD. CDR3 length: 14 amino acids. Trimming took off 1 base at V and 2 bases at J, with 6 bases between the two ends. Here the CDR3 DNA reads TGTGCCACCAGTGATTTTAGGGACACAGATACGCAGTATTTT. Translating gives CATSDFRDTDTQYF.

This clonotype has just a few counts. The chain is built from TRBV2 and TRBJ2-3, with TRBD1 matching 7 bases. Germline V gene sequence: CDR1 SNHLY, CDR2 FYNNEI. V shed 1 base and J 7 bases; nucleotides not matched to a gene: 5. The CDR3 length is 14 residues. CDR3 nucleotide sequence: TGTGCCAGCAGTGAAGGGCAGGGGGTTTATACGCAGTATTTT. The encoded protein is CASSEGQGVYTQYF.

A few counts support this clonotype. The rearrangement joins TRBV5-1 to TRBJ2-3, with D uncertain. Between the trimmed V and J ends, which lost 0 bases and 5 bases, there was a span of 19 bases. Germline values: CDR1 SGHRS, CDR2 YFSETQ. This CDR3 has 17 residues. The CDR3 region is CASSLEEPLGYQDTQYF. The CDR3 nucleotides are TGCGCCAGCAGCTTGGAGGAACCACTCGGATATCAAGATACGCAGTATTTT.

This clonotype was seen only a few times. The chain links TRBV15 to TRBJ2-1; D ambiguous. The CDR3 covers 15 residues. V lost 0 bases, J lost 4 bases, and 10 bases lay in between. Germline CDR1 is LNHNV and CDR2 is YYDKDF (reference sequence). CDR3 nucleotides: TGTGCCACCAGCAGAGAAGCACAAAATTACAATGAGCAGTTCTTC. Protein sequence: CATSREAQNYNEQFF.

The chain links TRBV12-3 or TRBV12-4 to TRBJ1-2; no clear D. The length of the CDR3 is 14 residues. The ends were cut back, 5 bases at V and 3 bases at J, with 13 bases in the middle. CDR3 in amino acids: CASSPPRVDYGYTF. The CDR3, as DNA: TGTGCCAGCAGTCCCCCGCGGGTCGACTATGGCTACACCTTC.

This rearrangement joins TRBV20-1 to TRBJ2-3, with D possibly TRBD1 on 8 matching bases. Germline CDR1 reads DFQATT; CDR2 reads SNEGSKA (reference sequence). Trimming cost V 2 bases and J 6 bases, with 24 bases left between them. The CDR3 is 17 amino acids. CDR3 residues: CSARHRGRTSTRDTQYF. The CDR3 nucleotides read TGCAGTGCTAGACACAGGGGGAGGACTAGTACAAGGGATACGCAGTATTTT.

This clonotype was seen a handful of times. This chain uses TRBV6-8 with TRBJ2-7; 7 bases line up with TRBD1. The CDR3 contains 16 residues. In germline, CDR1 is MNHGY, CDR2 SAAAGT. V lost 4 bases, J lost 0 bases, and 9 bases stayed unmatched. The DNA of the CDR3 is TGTGCCAGCAGTTTAACGTTTAGACAGGGCTCCTACGAGCAGTACTTC. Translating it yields CASSLTFRQGSYEQYF.

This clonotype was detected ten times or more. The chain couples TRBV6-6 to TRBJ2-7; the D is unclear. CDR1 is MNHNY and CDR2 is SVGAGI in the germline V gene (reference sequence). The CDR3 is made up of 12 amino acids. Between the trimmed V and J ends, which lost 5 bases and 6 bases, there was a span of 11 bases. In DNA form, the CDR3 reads TGTGCCAGCAGTCTCGACATTGGCGAGCAGTACTTC. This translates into CASSLDIGEQYF.

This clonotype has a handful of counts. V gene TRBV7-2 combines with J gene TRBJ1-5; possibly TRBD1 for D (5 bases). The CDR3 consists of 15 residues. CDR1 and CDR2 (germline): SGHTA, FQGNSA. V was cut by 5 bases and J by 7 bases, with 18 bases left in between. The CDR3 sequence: CASSPLFGGGQPQHF. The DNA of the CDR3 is TGTGCCAGCAGCCCCCTCTTCGGGGGAGGCCAGCCCCAGCATTTT. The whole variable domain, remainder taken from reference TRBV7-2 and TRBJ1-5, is GAGVSQSPSNKVTEKGKDVELRCDPISGHTALYWYRQSLGQGLEFLIYFQGNSAPDKSGLPSDRFSAERTGGSVSTLTIQRTQQEDSAVYLCASSPLFGGGQPQHFGDGTRLSIL.

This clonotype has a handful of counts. The DNA for the CDR3 is TGCAGCGTGGTGACAGAGGGCACTGAAGCTTTCTTT. It yields the protein CSVVTEGTEAFF. V gene TRBV29-1 combines with J gene TRBJ1-1, with D tentatively TRBD1 (5 bases). The V gene's germline CDR1 is SQVTM and CDR2 ANQGSEA. CDR3 length: 12 amino acids. V lost 6 bases and J lost 4, with 12 bases in between.

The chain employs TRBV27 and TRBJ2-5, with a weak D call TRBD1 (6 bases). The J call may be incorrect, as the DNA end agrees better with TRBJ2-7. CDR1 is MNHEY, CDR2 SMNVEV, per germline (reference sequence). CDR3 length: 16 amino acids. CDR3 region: CASSLWKPGVSYEQYF. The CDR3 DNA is TGTGCCAGCAGTTTATGGAAACCAGGGGTCTCCTACGAGCAGTACTTC.

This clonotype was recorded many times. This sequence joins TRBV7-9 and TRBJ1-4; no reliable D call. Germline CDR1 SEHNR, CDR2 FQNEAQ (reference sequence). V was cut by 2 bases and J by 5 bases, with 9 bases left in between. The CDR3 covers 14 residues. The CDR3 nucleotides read TGTGCCAGCAGCTTATCGAACAGCAATGAAAAACTGTTTTTT. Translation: CASSLSNSNEKLFF. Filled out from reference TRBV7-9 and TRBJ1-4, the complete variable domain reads DTGVSQNPRHKITKRGQNVTFRCDPISEHNRLYWYRQTLGQGPEFLTYFQNEAQLEKSRLLSDRFSAERPKGSFSTLEIQRTEQGDSAMYLCASSLSNSNEKLFFGSGTQLSVL.